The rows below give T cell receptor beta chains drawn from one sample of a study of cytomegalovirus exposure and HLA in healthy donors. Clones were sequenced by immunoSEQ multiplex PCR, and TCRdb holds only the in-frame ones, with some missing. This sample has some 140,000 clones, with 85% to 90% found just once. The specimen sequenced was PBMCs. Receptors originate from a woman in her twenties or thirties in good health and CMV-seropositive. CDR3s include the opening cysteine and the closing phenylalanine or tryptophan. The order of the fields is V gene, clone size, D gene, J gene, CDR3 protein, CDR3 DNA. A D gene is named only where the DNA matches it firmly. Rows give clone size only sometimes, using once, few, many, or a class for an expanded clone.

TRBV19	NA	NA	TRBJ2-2	CASSGIAWAGRNTGELFF	TGTGCCAGTAGTGGTATCGCCTGGGCGGGGAGGAACACCGGGGAGCTGTTTTTT
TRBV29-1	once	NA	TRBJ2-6	CSVGIASFTGANVLTF	TGCAGCGTTGGAATTGCCAGTTTTACTGGGGCCAACGTCCTGACTTTC
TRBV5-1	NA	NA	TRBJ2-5	CASSYAGYQETQYF	TGCGCCAGCAGCTACGCCGGGTACCAAGAGACCCAGTACTTC
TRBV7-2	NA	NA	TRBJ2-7	CASSLDGGAGEQYF	TGTGCCAGCAGCTTAGATGGGGGGGCCGGCGAGCAGTACTTC
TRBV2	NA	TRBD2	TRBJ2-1	CAMTPAGGVHEQFF	TGTGCTATGACCCCAGCGGGAGGGGTCCATGAGCAGTTCTTC
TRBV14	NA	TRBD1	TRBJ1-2	CASSPGTGSVGYTF	TGTGCCAGCAGCCCCGGGACAGGGTCCGTCGGCTACACCTTC
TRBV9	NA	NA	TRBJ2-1	CASSGEGPHNEQFF	TGTGCCAGCAGCGGAGAGGGCCCTCACAATGAGCAGTTCTTC
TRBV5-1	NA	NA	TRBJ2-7	CASSPRGTKSREQYF	TGCGCCAGCAGCCCCCGAGGGACAAAATCCAGGGAGCAGTACTTC
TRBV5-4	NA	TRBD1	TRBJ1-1	CASSLTGGPEAFF	TGTGCCAGCAGCTTGACAGGGGGACCTGAAGCTTTCTTT
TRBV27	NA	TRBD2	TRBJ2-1	CASSWGGREHNEQFF	TGTGCCAGCAGTTGGGGCGGGAGGGAGCACAATGAGCAGTTCTTC
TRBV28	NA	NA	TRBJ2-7	CASSLRGYEQYF	TGTGCCAGCAGTTTAAGGGGATACGAGCAGTACTTC
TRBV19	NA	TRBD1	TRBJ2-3	CASSMDRGTDTQYF	TGTGCCAGTAGTATGGACAGGGGCACAGATACGCAGTATTTT
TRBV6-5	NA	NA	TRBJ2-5	CASLDWSQETQYF	TGTGCCAGCCTGGACTGGTCCCAAGAGACCCAGTACTTC
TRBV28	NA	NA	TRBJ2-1	CASSYRVGSYNEQFF	TGTGCCAGCAGTTACAGGGTAGGGTCCTACAATGAGCAGTTCTTC
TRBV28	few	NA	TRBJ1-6	CASSLGARGNSPLHF	TGTGCCAGCAGTTTGGGGGCCCGGGGTAATTCACCCCTCCACTTT
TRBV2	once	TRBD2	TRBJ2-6	CASTGSGRGANVLTF	TGTGCCAGCACTGGATCCGGGAGGGGGGCCAACGTCCTGACTTTC
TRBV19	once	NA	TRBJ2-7	CASSMLPGQTYEQYF	TGTGCCAGTAGTATGTTGCCCGGACAGACCTACGAGCAGTACTTC
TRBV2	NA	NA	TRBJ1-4	CASSKGTSRGGSEKLFF	TGTGCCAGCAGCAAGGGAACCTCGAGGGGGGGGAGCGAAAAACTGTTTTTT
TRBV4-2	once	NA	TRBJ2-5	CASSQLSSDLETQYF	TGTGCCAGCAGCCAACTCTCTTCCGACTTAGAGACCCAGTACTTC
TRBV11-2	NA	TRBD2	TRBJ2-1	CASSLFSGGTNEQFF	TGTGCCAGCAGCTTATTTAGCGGGGGGACCAATGAGCAGTTCTTC
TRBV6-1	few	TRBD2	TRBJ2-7	CASTLAGFSYEQYF	TGTGCCAGCACTTTAGCGGGATTCTCCTACGAGCAGTACTTC
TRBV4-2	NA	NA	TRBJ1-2	CASSQESRAYGYTF	TGTGCCAGCAGCCAAGAGAGCAGAGCGTATGGCTACACCTTC
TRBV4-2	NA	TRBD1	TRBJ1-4	CASSRSIPLRGSSEKLFF	TGTGCCAGCAGCCGGTCCATCCCCCTCAGGGGGTCGAGTGAAAAACTGTTTTTT
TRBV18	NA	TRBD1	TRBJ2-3	CASSTRTGGTDTQYF	TGTGCCAGCTCAACGAGGACAGGGGGCACAGATACGCAGTATTTT
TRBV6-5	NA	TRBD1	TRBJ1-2	CASRGAGTGIYGYTF	TGTGCCAGCAGGGGAGCCGGGACAGGCATCTATGGCTACACCTTC
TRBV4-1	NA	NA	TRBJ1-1	CASSQAQGTEAFF	TGCGCCAGCAGCCAAGCGCAGGGCACTGAAGCTTTCTTT
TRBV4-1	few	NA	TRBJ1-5	CASSQESGDQPQHF	TGCGCCAGCAGCCAAGAATCGGGGGACCAGCCCCAGCATTTT
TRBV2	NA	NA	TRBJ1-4	CASGPGLNREKLFF	TGTGCCAGCGGGCCGGGACTAAATCGTGAAAAACTGTTTTTT
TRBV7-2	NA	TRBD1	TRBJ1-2	CASTLYRGDGYTF	TGTGCCAGCACCCTTTACAGGGGTGATGGCTACACCTTC
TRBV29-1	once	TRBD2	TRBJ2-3	CSVGTRGDTDTQYF	TGCAGCGTTGGGACTAGGGGAGATACAGATACGCAGTATTTT
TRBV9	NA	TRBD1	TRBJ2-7	CASSATGTGDQYF	TGTGCCAGCAGCGCAACCGGGACAGGGGACCAGTACTTC
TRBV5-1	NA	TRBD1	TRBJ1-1	CASSLETGINTEAFF	TGCGCCAGCAGCTTAGAGACAGGGATTAACACTGAAGCTTTCTTT
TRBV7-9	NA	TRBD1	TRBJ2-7	CASSLVSGQGILHEQYF	TGTGCCAGCAGCTTAGTAAGCGGACAGGGAATTTTACACGAGCAGTACTTC
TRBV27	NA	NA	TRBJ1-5	CASSLSRDSNQPQHF	TGTGCCAGCAGTTTATCGAGGGATAGCAATCAGCCCCAGCATTTT
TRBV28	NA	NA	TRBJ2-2	CASSSNGMMTGELFF	TGTGCCAGCAGTTCAAACGGGATGATGACCGGGGAGCTGTTTTTT
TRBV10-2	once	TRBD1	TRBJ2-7	CASRERTGGINEQYF	TGCGCCAGCAGGGAACGGACAGGGGGCATCAACGAGCAGTACTTC
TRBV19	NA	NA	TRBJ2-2	CASTVADSRTGELFF	TGTGCCAGTACTGTAGCGGACTCGAGGACCGGGGAGCTGTTTTTT
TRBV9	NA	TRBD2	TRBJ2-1	CASSVVGGTYNEQFF	TGTGCCAGCAGCGTAGTGGGGGGGACCTACAATGAGCAGTTCTTC
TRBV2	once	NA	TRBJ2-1	CASRGGRVGNEQFF	TGTGCCAGCAGAGGAGGTCGGGTGGGCAATGAGCAGTTCTTC
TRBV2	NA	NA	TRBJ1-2	CARGGESDYGYTF	TGTGCCAGAGGGGGGGAATCGGACTATGGCTACACCTTC
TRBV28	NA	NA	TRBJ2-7	CASSPLVKTGFYEQYF	TGTGCCAGCAGTCCCTTAGTAAAAACAGGGTTCTACGAGCAGTACTTC
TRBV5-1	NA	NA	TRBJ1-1	CASSLTRRGGTEAFF	TGCGCCAGCAGCTTGACAAGAAGGGGAGGCACTGAAGCTTTCTTT
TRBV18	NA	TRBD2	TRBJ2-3	CASSEGLAGLVRRTDTQYF	TGTGCCAGCTCAGAGGGACTAGCGGGATTAGTACGCCGCACAGATACGCAGTATTTT
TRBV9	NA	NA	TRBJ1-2	CASSVGARASSHGYTF	TGTGCCAGCAGCGTAGGGGCGAGGGCCTCATCCCATGGCTACACCTTC
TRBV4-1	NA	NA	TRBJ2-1	CASSRAQRVDEQFF	TGCGCCAGCAGTCGGGCCCAGAGGGTCGATGAGCAGTTCTTC
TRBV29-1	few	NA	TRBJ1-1	CSVRPNTNTEAFF	TGCAGCGTTCGCCCGAACACGAACACTGAAGCTTTCTTT
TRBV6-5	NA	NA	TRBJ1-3	CATRGRVLSGNTIYF	TGTGCCACCCGGGGAAGGGTCCTCTCTGGAAACACCATATATTTT
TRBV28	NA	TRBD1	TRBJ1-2	CASRTGNYGYTF	TGTGCCAGCAGGACAGGGAACTATGGCTACACCTTC
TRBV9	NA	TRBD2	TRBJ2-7	CASSPGGGRVEQYF	TGTGCCAGCAGCCCTGGTGGCGGGAGAGTCGAGCAGTACTTC
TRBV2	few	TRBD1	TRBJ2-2	CASRGTGGYTGELFF	TGTGCCAGCAGAGGGACAGGAGGGTACACCGGGGAGCTGTTTTTT
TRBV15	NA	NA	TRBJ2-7	CATSRGGEYEQYF	TGTGCCACCAGCAGAGGCGGGGAATACGAGCAGTACTTC
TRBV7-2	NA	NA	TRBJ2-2	CASSFGLFGELFF	TGTGCCAGCAGCTTTGGCCTTTTCGGGGAGCTGTTTTTT
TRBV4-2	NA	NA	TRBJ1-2	CASSQVPRQGDHGYTF	TGTGCCAGCAGCCAAGTTCCCCGGCAGGGTGACCATGGCTACACCTTC
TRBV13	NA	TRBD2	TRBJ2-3	CASSSKRGSGTDTQYF	TGTGCCAGCAGCTCCAAGCGGGGGTCTGGCACAGATACGCAGTATTTT
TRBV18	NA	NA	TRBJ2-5	CASSPRSAETQYF	TGTGCCAGCTCACCACGGAGTGCAGAGACCCAGTACTTC